This T cell receptor beta chain was sequenced in a study of blood T cell repertoires in COVID-19. The table came from immunoSEQ multiplex PCR; TCRdb's copy has only in-frame clones and leaves some out. The table lists 220,000 or so clones, about 85% of them singletons. The CDR3 extends over 14 amino acids. Trimming took 5 bases from V and 2 from J, leaving 12 bases between them. The V gene's germline CDR1 is SGHNT and CDR2 YYREEE (reference sequence). Source material: peripheral blood. The sequence was collected from a woman between 45 and 60 years old with COVID-19, enrolled during active disease. V is TRBV5-4 and J is TRBJ2-3, with D perhaps TRBD2 (5 bases). CDR3 sequence reads: CASSRTPSTDTQYF. CDR3 nucleotide sequence: TGTGCCAGCAGTAGGACTCCCTCCACAGATACGCAGTATTTT. Full variable domain (outside the CDR3, taken from reference TRBV5-4 and TRBJ2-3): ETGVTQSPTHLIKTRGQQVTLRCSSQSGHNTVSWYQQALGQGPQFIFQYYREEENGRGNFPPRFSGLQFPNYSSELNVNALELDDSALYLCASSRTPSTDTQYFGPGTRLTVL.